This passage covers 23 T cell receptor beta chains from one sample sequenced in a study of control samples from healthy donors and cancer patients. Repertoires were generated with immunoSEQ multiplex PCR, while TCRdb's copy carries only in-frame clones and drops some. This sample has about 140,000 clones, with 88% found just once. Sequenced: blood. Every receptor here comes from a woman in her 30s in good health.

The V gene is TRBV5-1, the J gene TRBJ2-3; 7 bases fit TRBD2. In germline, CDR1 is SGHRS, CDR2 YFSETQ. V lost 5 bases to trimming and J lost 1 base; unmatched junction nucleotides: 4. CDR3 length: 14 amino acids. The CDR3 bases are TGCGCCAGCAGTGGGACTATTCGCACAGATACGCAGTATTTT. Protein: CASSGTIRTDTQYF.

The chain uses TRBV2 and TRBJ2-5; possible D gene TRBD2, 6 bases. V lost 3 bases and J lost 10, with 18 bases in between. The CDR3 is made up of 14 amino acids. CDR1 SNHLY and CDR2 FYNNEI come from the germline V gene. CDR3 sequence (DNA): TGTGCCAGCAGTGACCAGCGGGTGCCCATCGGCCAGTACTTC. It translates to CASSDQRVPIGQYF.

The V and J genes are TRBV28 and TRBJ2-2, with D tentatively TRBD2 (7 bases). V was shortened by 8 bases and J by 6 bases, with 19 bases between the two germline ends. There are 15 residues in the CDR3. Germline lookup yields CDR1 MDHEN and CDR2 SYDVKM. The DNA of the CDR3 is TGTGCCAGCGCCAATGGGGGGGCGCTTCCCGGGGAGCTGTTTTTT. This translates into CASANGGALPGELFF.

The V and J genes are TRBV6-1 and TRBJ2-7; the match to TRBD2 covers 8 bases. The CDR3 has 16 amino acids. Germline trimming cut 2 bases from V and 0 bases from J; bases unmatched to any gene: 6. Looked up from germline, CDR1 is MNHNS and CDR2 is SASEGT. The CDR3 nucleotides are TGTGCCAGCAGTGAATTAGCGGGGTCCTACTCCTACGAGCAGTACTTC. Translation: CASSELAGSYSYEQYF.

This clone has just one count. This chain uses TRBV7-9 with TRBJ2-1, with TRBD2 matching 7 bases. Looked up from germline, CDR1 is SEHNR and CDR2 is FQNEAQ (reference sequence). After removal of 0 bases from V and 9 bases from J, the junction contained 8 bases not matched to a gene. The CDR3 covers 15 residues. CDR3 region: CASSLAPATGGEQFF. Here the CDR3 DNA reads TGTGCCAGCAGCTTAGCGCCGGCAACGGGGGGTGAGCAGTTCTTC.

The V and J genes are TRBV29-1 and TRBJ1-1, with D possibly TRBD1 on 6 matching bases. V shed 2 bases and J shed 8 bases, with 9 bases lying between them. CDR1 is SQVTM, CDR2 ANQGSEA, per germline. There are 11 residues in the CDR3. CDR3 sequence (DNA): TGCAGCGTTGAAACAGGGACCGAAGCTTTCTTT. This gives the protein CSVETGTEAFF.

This clone has a single count. The chain uses TRBV6-5 and TRBJ2-7, with 8 bases that match TRBD2. CDR3 size: 14 residues. Germline V CDR1 and CDR2: MNHEY, SVGAGI. V was pared by 4 bases and J by 2 bases, with 4 bases of the junction left unmatched. This CDR3 is CASSWSSGPYEQYF. DNA for the CDR3: TGTGCCAGCAGTTGGTCTAGCGGGCCCTACGAGCAGTACTTC.

A word on this clone: The same CDR3 can be traced to other DNA sequences in this sample. V is TRBV3-1 (or the pseudogene TRBV3-2) and J is TRBJ2-1, with 8 positions matching TRBD2. The germline CDR1 and CDR2 sequences are LGHDT and YNNKEL (reference sequence). The CDR3 contains 15 residues. V gave up 6 bases and J gave up 0 bases; unmatched junction bases: 4. The CDR3 nucleotides are TGTGCCAGCAGTCCCGGGACTAGCTCCTACAATGAGCAGTTCTTC. It yields the protein CASSPGTSSYNEQFF.

The chain employs TRBV9 and TRBJ1-1; 7 bases agree with TRBD1. CDR1 and CDR2 (germline): SGDLS, YYNGEE. CDR3 size: 15 residues. The junction had 5 bases not matched to a gene; V was cut back by 3 bases and J by 0 bases. The CDR3 is CASSAQTGLNTEAFF. The CDR3 DNA sequence: TGTGCCAGCAGCGCCCAGACAGGGTTGAACACTGAAGCTTTCTTT.

The chain employs TRBV25-1 and TRBJ2-5; 8 nucleotides agree with TRBD2. CDR3 length: 17 residues. From germline, CDR1 is MGHDK and CDR2 SYGVNS. Germline trimming cut 3 bases from V and 4 bases from J; bases unmatched to any gene: 13. CDR3 amino acids: CASSDPSGRRAIETQYF. The CDR3 DNA follows: TGTGCCAGCAGTGACCCCAGCGGGAGAAGGGCGATAGAGACCCAGTACTTC.

J is TRBJ2-1 and V is TRBV27; D remains ambiguous. The length of the CDR3 is 14 residues. In germline, CDR1 is MNHEY, CDR2 SMNVEV (reference sequence). V was cut by 10 bases and J by 5 bases, with 18 bases left in between. Written as DNA, the CDR3 is TGTGCCACCGCTGACGGCAGGATCAACAATGAGCAGTTCTTC. It codes for CATADGRINNEQFF.

The V call is TRBV19, the J call TRBJ2-7, with 7 bases lining up with TRBD1. Germline CDR1 is LNHDA and CDR2 is SQIVND (reference sequence). With 5 bases clipped from V and 6 bases from J, the junction kept 10 bases outside the gene matches. The CDR3 is 14 amino acids. CDR3 DNA sequence: TGTGCCAGTAGTCGAACAGGGGACGTGGCCGAGCAGTACTTC. It translates to CASSRTGDVAEQYF.

The chain employs TRBV4-2 and TRBJ2-3; no clear D. The V gene's germline CDR1 is LGHNA and CDR2 YNFKEQ. The ends were cut back, 6 bases at V and 4 bases at J, with 11 bases in the middle. The CDR3 totals 13 residues. CDR3: CASSPILADTQYF. Here the CDR3 DNA reads TGTGCCAGCAGTCCTATATTGGCAGATACGCAGTATTTT.

The chain joins TRBV11-2 to TRBJ1-1; TRBD1 matches at 8 bases. Germline V lookup: CDR1 SGHAT, CDR2 FQNNGV. The V segment lost 4 bases and the J segment 11 bases; nucleotides outside the gene matches: 9. This CDR3 has 13 amino acids. In DNA, the CDR3 is TGTGCCAGCAGCTCCGACAGGGGTGGTACGGCTTTCTTT. Translated, it gives CASSSDRGGTAFF.

This clone has only one observation. The chain has TRBV28 and TRBJ1-5, with D perhaps TRBD1 (5 bases). The CDR3 contains 16 residues. Germline CDR1 is MDHEN and CDR2 is SYDVKM. Trimming stripped 7 bases from V and 4 bases from J, with 20 bases between. CDR3 in DNA: TGTGCCAGCACCTCCTCCGGGACGGTAAAAAATCAGCCCCAGCATTTT. Its protein product is CASTSSGTVKNQPQHF.

This rearrangement joins TRBV6-5 to TRBJ2-7, with 7 bases fitting TRBD1. CDR3 length equals 15 residues. V shed 6 bases, J shed 1 base, and the junction held 9 bases outside the gene matches. CDR1 and CDR2 from the germline V gene are MNHEY and SVGAGI. CDR3 residues: CASSPQGGGSYEQYF. The CDR3 region has the DNA TGTGCCAGCAGCCCCCAAGGGGGCGGTTCCTACGAGCAGTACTTC.

The V gene is TRBV2, the J gene TRBJ1-5; a possible D gene is TRBD1 (6 bases). The CDR3 covers 12 residues. Germline V lookup: CDR1 SNHLY, CDR2 FYNNEI. V gave up 6 bases and J gave up 13 bases, with 16 bases separating them. CDR3: CASSARDTEQHF. CDR3 DNA: TGTGCCAGCAGCGCCCGGGACACCGAACAGCATTTT.

The chain is built from TRBV24-1 and TRBJ2-4, with TRBD1 matching 7 bases. The CDR3 loop spans 14 amino acids. The V gene end was trimmed by 6 bases and the J gene end by 4 bases; junction bases not matched to a gene: 5. CDR1 KGHDR and CDR2 SFDVKD come from the germline V gene. The CDR3, as DNA: TGTGCCACCAGTTCGACAGGGCCTAAAAACATTCAGTACTTC. It translates to CATSSTGPKNIQYF.

The V call is TRBV5-1, the J call TRBJ1-1, with D perhaps matching TRBD1 (6 bases). The length of the CDR3 is 14 residues. The V end was cut by 2 bases, the J end by 3 bases, with 11 bases between. Germline V gene data show CDR1 as SGHRS and CDR2 as YFSETQ. CDR3 nucleotides: TGCGCCAGCAGCTTCGGGGGCCGGGACACTGAAGCTTTCTTT. Amino acids: CASSFGGRDTEAFF.

This clone was detected a few times. The chain carries TRBV27 and TRBJ1-4, with D unresolved. Deletions cut 8 bases from V and 6 bases from J, with 16 bases between. The CDR3 has 14 amino acids. Germline V lookup: CDR1 MNHEY, CDR2 SMNVEV (reference sequence). The CDR3 coding sequence is TGTGCCAGCGGACTCTACGGCCGCGATGAAAAACTGTTTTTT. Translation: CASGLYGRDEKLFF. Full variable domain (outside the CDR3, taken from reference TRBV27 and TRBJ1-4): EAQVTQNPRYLITVTGKKLTVTCSQNMNHEYMSWYRQDPGLGLRQIYYSMNVEVTDKGDVPEGYKVSRKEKRNFPLILESPSPNQTSLYFCASGLYGRDEKLFFGSGTQLSVL.

The rearrangement joins TRBV13 to TRBJ2-3; D is undetermined. From germline, CDR1 is PRHDT and CDR2 FYEKMQ (reference sequence). Trimming took off 1 base at V and 9 bases at J, with 8 bases between the two ends. This CDR3 comprises 12 residues. DNA of the CDR3: TGTGCCAGCAGCTTAGAGGGAAGCACGCAGTATTTT. Protein sequence: CASSLEGSTQYF.

This chain links TRBV19 with TRBJ2-3; D is unclear. Trimming left V 5 bases short and J 3 bases short, with 18 bases between. CDR1 and CDR2 (germline): LNHDA, SQIVND (reference sequence). The CDR3 contains 16 residues. As DNA, the CDR3 is TGTGCCAGTAGTGCCGCGGTCCCTGCCGGGACAGATACGCAGTATTTT. Translated: CASSAAVPAGTDTQYF. The full variable domain, its missing parts supplied by reference TRBV19 and TRBJ2-3, is DGGITQSPKYLFRKEGQNVTLSCEQNLNHDAMYWYRQDPGQGLRLIYYSQIVNDFQKGDIAEGYSVSREKKESFPLTVTSAQKNPTAFYLCASSAAVPAGTDTQYFGPGTRLTVL.

The chain links TRBV5-1 to TRBJ2-4; 9 nucleotides agree with TRBD1. CDR1 is SGHRS and CDR2 is YFSETQ in the germline V gene. V was pared by 0 bases and J by 8 bases, with 12 bases of the junction left unmatched. CDR3 length: 17 amino acids. The CDR3 reads CASSLEASGTGPDIQYF. The CDR3 region has the DNA TGCGCCAGCAGCTTGGAAGCCTCCGGGACAGGGCCGGACATTCAGTACTTC.